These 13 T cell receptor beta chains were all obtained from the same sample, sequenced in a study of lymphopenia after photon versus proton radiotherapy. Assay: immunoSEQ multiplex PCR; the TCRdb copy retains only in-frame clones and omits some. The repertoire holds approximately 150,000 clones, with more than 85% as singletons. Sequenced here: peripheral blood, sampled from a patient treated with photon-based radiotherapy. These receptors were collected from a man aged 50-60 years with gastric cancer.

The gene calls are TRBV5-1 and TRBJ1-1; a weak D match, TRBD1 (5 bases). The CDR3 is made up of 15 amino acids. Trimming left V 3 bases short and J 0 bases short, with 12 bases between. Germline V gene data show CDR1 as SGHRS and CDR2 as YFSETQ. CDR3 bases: TGCGCCAGCAGCTCCGAGCGGGGCATGAACACTGAAGCTTTCTTT. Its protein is CASSSERGMNTEAFF.

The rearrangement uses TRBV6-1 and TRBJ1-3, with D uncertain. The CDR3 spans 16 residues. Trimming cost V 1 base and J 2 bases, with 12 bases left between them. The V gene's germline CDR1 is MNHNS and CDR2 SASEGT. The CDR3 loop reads CASSEGVSQAGNTIYF. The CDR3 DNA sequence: TGTGCCAGCAGTGAAGGGGTCAGCCAGGCTGGAAACACCATATATTTT.

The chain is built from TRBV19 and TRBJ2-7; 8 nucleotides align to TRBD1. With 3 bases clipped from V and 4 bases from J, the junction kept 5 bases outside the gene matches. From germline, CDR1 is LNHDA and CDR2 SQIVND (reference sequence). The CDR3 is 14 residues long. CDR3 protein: CASSIRTGMYEQYF. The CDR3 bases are TGTGCCAGTAGTATCCGGACAGGGATGTACGAGCAGTACTTC.

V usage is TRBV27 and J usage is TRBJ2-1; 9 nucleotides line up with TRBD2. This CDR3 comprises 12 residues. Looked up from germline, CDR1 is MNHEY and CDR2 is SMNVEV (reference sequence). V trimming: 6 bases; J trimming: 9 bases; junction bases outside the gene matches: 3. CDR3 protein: CASRASGVEQFF. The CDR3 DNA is TGTGCCAGCAGGGCTAGCGGGGTTGAGCAGTTCTTC.

CDR3 bases: TGTGCCAGCAGCGGACAGGGATCAGGAGAGACCCAGTACTTC. This encodes CASSGQGSGETQYF. The J gene is TRBJ2-5, the V gene TRBV5-6, with 8 bases identical to TRBD1. Germline CDR1 and CDR2: SGHDT and YYEEEE. V trimming: 4 bases; J trimming: 4 bases; junction bases outside the gene matches: 6. The CDR3 consists of 14 residues.

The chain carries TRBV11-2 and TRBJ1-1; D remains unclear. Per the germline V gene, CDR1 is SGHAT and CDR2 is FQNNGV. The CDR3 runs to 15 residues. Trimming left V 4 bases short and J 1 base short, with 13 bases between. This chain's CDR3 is CASSSAGSGNTEAFF. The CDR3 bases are TGTGCCAGCAGCTCCGCGGGGTCGGGGAACACTGAAGCTTTCTTT. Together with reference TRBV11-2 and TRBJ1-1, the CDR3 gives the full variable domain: EAGVAQSPRYKIIEKRQSVAFWCNPISGHATLYWYQQILGQGPKLLIQFQNNGVVDDSQLPKDRFSAERLKGVDSTLKIQPAKLEDSAVYLCASSSAGSGNTEAFFGQGTRLTVV.

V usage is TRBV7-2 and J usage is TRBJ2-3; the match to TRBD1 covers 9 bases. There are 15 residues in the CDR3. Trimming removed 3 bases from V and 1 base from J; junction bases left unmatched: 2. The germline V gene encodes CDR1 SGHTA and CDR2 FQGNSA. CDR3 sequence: CASSFGTGRTDTQYF. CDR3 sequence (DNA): TGTGCCAGCAGCTTTGGGACAGGGCGCACAGATACGCAGTATTTT.

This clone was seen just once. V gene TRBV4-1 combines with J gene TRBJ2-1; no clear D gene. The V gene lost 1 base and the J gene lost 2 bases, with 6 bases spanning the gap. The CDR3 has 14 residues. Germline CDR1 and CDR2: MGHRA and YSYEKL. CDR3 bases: TGCGCCAGCAGCCAAGGTACTACCTACAATGAGCAGTTCTTC. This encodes CASSQGTTYNEQFF.

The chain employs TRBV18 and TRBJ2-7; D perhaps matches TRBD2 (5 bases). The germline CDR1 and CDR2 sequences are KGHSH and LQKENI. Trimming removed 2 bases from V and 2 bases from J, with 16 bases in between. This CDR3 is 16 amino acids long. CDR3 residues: CASSPDRLSAAYEQYF. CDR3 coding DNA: TGTGCCAGCTCACCAGATCGGCTTAGCGCAGCCTACGAGCAGTACTTC.

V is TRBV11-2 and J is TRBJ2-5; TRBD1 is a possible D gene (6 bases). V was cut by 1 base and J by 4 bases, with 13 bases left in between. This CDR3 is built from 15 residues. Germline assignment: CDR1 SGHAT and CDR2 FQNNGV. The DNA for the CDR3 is TGTGCCAGCAGCTTAGGGGTACGAGGGGGAGAGACCCAGTACTTC. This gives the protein CASSLGVRGGETQYF.

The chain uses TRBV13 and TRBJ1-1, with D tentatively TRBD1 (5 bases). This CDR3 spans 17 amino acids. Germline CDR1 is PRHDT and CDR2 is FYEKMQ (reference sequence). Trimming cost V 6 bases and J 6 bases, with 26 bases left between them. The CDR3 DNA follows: TGTGCCAGCAGGCCCCTGACAGCCAGGCCCATCAACCCTGAAGCTTTCTTT. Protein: CASRPLTARPINPEAFF.

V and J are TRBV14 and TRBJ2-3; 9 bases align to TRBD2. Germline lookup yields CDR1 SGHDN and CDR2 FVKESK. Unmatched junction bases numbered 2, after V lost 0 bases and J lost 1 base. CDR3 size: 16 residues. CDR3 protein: CASSQDRLAGTDTQYF. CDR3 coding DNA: TGTGCCAGCAGCCAAGACAGACTAGCGGGCACAGATACGCAGTATTTT.

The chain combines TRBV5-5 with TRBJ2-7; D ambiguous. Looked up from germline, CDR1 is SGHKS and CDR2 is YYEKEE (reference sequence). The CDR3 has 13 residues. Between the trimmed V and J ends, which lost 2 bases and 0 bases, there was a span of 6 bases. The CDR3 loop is CASSFMGSYEQYF. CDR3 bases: TGTGCCAGCAGCTTTATGGGCTCCTACGAGCAGTACTTC.